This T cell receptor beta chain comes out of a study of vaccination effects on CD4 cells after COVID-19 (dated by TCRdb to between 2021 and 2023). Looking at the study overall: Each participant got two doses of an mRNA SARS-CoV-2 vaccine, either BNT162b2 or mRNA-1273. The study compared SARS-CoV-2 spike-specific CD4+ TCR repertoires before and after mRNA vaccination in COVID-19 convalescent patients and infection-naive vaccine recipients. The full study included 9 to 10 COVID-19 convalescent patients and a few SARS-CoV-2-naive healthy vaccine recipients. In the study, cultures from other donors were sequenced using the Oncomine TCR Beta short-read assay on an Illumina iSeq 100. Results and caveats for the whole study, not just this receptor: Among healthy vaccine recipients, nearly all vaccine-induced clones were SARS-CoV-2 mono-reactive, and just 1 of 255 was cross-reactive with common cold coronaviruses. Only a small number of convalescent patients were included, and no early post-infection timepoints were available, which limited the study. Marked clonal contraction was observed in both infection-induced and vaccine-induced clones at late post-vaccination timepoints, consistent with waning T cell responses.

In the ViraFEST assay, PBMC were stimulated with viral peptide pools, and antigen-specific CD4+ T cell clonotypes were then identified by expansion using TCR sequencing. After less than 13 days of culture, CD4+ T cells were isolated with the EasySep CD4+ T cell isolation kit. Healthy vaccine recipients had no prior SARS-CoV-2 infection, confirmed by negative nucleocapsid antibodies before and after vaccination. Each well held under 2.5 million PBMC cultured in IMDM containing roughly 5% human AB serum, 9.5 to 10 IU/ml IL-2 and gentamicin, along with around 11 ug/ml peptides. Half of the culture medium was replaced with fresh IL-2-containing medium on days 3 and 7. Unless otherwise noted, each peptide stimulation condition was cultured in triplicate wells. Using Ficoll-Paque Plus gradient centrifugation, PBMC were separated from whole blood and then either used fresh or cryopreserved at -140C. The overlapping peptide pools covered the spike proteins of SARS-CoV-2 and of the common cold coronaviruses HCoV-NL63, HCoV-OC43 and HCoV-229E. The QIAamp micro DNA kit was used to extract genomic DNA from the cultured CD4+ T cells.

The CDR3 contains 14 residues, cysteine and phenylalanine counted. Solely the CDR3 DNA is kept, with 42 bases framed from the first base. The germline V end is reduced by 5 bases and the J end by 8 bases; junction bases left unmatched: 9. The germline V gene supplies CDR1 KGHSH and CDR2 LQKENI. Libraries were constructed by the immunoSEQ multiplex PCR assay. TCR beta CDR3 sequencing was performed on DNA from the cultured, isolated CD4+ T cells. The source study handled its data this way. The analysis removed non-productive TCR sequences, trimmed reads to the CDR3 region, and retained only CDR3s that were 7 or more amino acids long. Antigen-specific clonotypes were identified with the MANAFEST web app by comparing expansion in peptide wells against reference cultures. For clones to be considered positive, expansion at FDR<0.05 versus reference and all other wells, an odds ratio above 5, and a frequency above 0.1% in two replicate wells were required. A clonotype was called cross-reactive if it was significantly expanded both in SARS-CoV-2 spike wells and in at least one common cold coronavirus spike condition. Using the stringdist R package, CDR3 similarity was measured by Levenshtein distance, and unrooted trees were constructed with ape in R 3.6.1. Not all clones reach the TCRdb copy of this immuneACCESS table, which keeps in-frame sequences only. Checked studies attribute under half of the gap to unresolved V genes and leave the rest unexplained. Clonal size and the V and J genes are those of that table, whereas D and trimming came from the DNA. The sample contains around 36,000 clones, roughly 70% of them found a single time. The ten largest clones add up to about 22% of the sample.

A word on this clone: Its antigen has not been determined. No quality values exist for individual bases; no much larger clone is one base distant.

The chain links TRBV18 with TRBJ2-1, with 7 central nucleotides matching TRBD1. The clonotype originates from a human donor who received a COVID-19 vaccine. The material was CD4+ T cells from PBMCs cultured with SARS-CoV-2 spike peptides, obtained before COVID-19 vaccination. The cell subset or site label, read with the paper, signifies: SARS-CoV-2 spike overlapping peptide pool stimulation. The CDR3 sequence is CASSNRDSGDEQFF. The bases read TGTGCCAGCTCAAACCGGGACAGTGGCGATGAGCAGTTCTTC.